Sequencing of this TCR beta chain was carried out in a study of low-dose radiotherapy and immunotherapy resistance in tumors. With TRAV- and TRBV-specific primers, first-strand cDNA was made, covering the alpha and beta chains. A roughly 20-cycle PCR with a constant-region primer and V-primer adapter amplified TCRs. MiXCR, run by TCRdb on the reads, gives a single entry per CDR3 protein. The sample lists 40,000 or so distinct CDR3 sequences, around 20% occurring once. This clonotype was counted ten times or more. In germline, CDR1 is SGHRS, CDR2 YFSETQ. The V end lost 2 bases, the J end lost 5 bases, and 14 bases lay between the germline ends. The CDR3 is 14 amino acids. Time point: after trial treatment. As for treatment: LDRT plus nivolumab, ipilimumab, low-dose cyclophosphamide and aspirin (RACIN trial). Donors were treated with nivolumab, ipilimumab, aspirin, and low-dose cyclophosphamide and radiotherapy. Patients deemed eligible presented with advanced solid tumors lacking tumor-infiltrating lymphocytes.

This specimen was PBMCs, taken after low-dose radiotherapy plus immunotherapy. This sequence originates from a female donor with ovarian cancer. The chain combines TRBV5-1 with TRBJ2-7, with TRBD1 as a possible D gene (5 bases). The CDR3 is CASSLSQGFDEQYF. As DNA, the CDR3 is TGCGCCAGCAGCTTATCGCAGGGCTTCGACGAGCAGTACTTC.